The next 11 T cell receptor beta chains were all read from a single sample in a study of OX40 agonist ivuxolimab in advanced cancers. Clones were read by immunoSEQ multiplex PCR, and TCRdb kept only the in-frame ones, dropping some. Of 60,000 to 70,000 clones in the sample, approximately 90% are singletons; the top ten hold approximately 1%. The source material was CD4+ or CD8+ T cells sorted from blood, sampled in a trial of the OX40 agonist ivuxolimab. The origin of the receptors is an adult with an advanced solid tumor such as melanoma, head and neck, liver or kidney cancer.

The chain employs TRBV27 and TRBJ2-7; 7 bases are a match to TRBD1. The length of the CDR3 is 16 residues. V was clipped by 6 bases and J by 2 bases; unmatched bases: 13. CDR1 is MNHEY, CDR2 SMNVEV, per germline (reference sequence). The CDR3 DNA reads TGTGCCAGCAGCAATACAAGACAGGGTGAAGCCTACGAGCAGTACTTC. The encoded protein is CASSNTRQGEAYEQYF.

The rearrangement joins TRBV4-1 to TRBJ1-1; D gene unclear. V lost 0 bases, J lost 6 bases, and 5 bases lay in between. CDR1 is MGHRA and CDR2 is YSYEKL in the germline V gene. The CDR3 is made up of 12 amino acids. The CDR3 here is CASSQDSAEAFF. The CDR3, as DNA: TGCGCCAGCAGCCAAGACAGCGCTGAAGCTTTCTTT.

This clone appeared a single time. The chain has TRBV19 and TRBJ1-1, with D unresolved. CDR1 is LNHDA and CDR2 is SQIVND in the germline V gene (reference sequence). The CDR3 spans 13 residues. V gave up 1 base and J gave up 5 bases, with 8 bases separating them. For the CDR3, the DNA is TGTGCCAGTAGTATAGGAAGGGAGACTGAAGCTTTCTTT. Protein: CASSIGRETEAFF.

DNA for the CDR3: TGTGCCAGCAGTGATCCTGGGACAGGGAACACTGAAGCTTTCTTT. Encoded protein: CASSDPGTGNTEAFF. The chain links TRBV6-1 to TRBJ1-1; TRBD1 matches 8 bases. CDR3 size: 15 residues. The V gene's germline CDR1 is MNHNS and CDR2 SASEGT. After removal of 3 bases from V and 1 base from J, the junction contained 4 bases not matched to a gene.

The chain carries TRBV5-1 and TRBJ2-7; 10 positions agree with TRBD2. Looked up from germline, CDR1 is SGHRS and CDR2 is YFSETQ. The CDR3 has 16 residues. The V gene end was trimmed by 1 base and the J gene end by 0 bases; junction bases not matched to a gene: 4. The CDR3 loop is CASSLYSGGTSYEQYF. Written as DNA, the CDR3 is TGCGCCAGCAGCTTGTATAGCGGGGGGACCTCCTACGAGCAGTACTTC.

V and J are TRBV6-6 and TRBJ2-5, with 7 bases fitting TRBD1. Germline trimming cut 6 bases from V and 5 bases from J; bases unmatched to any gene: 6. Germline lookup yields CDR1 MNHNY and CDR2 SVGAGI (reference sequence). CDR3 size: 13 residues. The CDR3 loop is CASRPTGRETQYF. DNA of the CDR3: TGTGCCAGCAGACCGACAGGGCGGGAGACCCAGTACTTC.

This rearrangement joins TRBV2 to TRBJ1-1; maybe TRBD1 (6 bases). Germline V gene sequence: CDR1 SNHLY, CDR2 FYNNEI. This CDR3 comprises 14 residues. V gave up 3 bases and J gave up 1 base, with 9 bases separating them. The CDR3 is CASSEEGGNTEAFF. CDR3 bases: TGTGCCAGCAGTGAGGAAGGGGGGAACACTGAAGCTTTCTTT.

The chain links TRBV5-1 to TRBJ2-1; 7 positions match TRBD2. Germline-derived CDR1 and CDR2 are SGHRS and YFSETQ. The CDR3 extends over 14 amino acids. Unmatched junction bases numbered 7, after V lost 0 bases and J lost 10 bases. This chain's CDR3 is CASSLAGGNQEQFF. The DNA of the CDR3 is TGCGCCAGCAGCTTGGCCGGGGGGAATCAGGAGCAGTTCTTC.

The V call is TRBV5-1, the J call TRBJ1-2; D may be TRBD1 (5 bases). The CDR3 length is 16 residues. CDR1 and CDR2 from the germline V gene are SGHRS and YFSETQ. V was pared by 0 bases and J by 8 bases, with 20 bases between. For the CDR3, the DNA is TGCGCCAGCAGCTTGGCCGAGTGGCAGGGTCTCGGGGGCTACACCTTC. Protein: CASSLAEWQGLGGYTF. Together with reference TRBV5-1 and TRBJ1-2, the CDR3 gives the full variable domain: KAGVTQTPRYLIKTRGQQVTLSCSPISGHRSVSWYQQTPGQGLQFLFEYFSETQRNKGNFPGRFSGRQFSNSRSEMNVSTLELGDSALYLCASSLAEWQGLGGYTFGSGTRLTVV.

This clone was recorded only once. The CDR3 DNA reads as TGTGCCAGCAGGCGTTCCGGGACTCCCTCCTACGAGCAGTACTTC. Its translation: CASRRSGTPSYEQYF. This rearrangement joins TRBV6-5 to TRBJ2-7; possibly TRBD2 for D (6 bases). This CDR3 comprises 15 residues. Trimming removed 6 bases from V and 0 bases from J, with 15 bases in between. Germline V CDR1 and CDR2: MNHEY, SVGAGI.

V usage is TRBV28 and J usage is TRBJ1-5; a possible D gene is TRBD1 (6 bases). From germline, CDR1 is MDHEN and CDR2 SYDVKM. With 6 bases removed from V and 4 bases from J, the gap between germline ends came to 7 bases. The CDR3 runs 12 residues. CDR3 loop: CASRDSNQPQHF. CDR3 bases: TGTGCCAGCAGGGACAGTAATCAGCCCCAGCATTTT.